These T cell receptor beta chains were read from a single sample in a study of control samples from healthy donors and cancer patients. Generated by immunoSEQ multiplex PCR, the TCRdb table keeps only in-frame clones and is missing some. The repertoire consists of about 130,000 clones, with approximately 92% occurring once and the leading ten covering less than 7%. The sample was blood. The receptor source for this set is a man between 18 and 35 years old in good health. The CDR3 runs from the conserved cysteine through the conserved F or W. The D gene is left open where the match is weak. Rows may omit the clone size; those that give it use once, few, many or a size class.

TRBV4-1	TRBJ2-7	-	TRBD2	CASSHRERGTYEQYF	TGCGCCAGCAGCCACCGAGAGCGGGGGACTTACGAGCAGTACTTC
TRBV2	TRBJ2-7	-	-	CAMRTGPRYEQYF	TGTGCCATGAGAACGGGACCGCGCTACGAGCAGTACTTC
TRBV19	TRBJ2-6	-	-	CASSTGYGANVLTF	TGTGCCAGTAGTACAGGGTACGGGGCCAACGTCCTGACTTTC
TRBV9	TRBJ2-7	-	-	CASSVARTANSYEQYF	TGTGCCAGCAGCGTAGCTCGGACAGCTAACTCCTACGAGCAGTACTTC
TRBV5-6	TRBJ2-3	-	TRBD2	CASSPLAGGWTDTQYF	TGTGCCAGCAGCCCCTTAGCGGGGGGTTGGACAGATACGCAGTATTTT
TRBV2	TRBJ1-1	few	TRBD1	CASSGDRRSEAFF	TGTGCCAGCAGTGGGGACAGGAGGTCTGAAGCTTTCTTT
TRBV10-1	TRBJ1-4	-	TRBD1	CASRSKTGGLGNEKLFF	TGCGCCAGCAGATCAAAGACAGGGGGGCTCGGGAATGAAAAACTGTTTTTT
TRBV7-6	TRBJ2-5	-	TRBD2	CASSAFLRGLETQYF	TGTGCCAGCAGCGCCTTTTTGCGGGGGTTAGAGACCCAGTACTTC
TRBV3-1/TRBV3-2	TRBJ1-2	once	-	CASSQDLGRENYGYTF	TGTGCCAGCAGCCAAGATCTAGGACGGGAAAACTATGGCTACACCTTC
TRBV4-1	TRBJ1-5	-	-	CASSQIAGNQPQHF	TGCGCCAGCAGCCAAATCGCAGGGAATCAGCCCCAGCATTTT
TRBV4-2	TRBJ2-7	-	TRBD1	CASSQGNRGHYEQYF	TGTGCCAGCAGCCAAGGTAACAGGGGCCACTACGAGCAGTACTTC
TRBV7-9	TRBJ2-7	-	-	CASSPIQVRGGEQYF	TGTGCCAGCAGCCCCATCCAGGTCCGGGGTGGCGAGCAGTACTTC
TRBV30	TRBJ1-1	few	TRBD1	CAWSVVTGGRNTEAFF	TGTGCCTGGAGTGTGGTGACAGGGGGCCGGAACACTGAAGCTTTCTTT
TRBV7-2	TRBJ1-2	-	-	CASSFSGDYGYTF	TGTGCCAGCAGCTTCTCCGGGGACTATGGCTACACCTTC
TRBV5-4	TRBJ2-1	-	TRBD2	CASSLGAGVSGNEQFF	TGTGCCAGCAGCTTGGGGGCGGGGGTTTCAGGAAATGAGCAGTTCTTC
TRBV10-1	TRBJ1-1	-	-	CASSESGTLNTEAFF	TGCGCCAGCAGTGAGTCCGGGACACTGAACACTGAAGCTTTCTTT
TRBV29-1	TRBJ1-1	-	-	CSVEVTATEAFF	TGCAGCGTTGAAGTCACGGCCACTGAAGCTTTCTTT
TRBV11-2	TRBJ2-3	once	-	CASSFSLAGSSALDTQYF	TGTGCCAGCAGCTTCTCACTTGCGGGGTCCTCAGCCTTAGATACGCAGTATTTT
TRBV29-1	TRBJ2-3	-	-	CSVEWGDRSTDTQYF	TGCAGCGTTGAATGGGGGGACAGAAGCACAGATACGCAGTATTTT
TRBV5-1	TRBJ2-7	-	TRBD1	CASSWSGQGSYEQYF	TGCGCCAGCAGCTGGTCGGGACAGGGCTCCTACGAGCAGTACTTC
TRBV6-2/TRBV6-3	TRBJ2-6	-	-	CASSYSKFGANVLTF	TGTGCCAGCAGTTACTCGAAATTTGGGGCCAACGTCCTGACTTTC